This is a list of T cell receptor beta chains from one sample in a study of blood T cells in healthy people across ages. TCRdb reanalysed the 5' RACE reads using MiXCR and keeps one entry per CDR3 protein. Found here are over 700,000 distinct CDR3 sequences, 50% to 65% of them singletons; the top ten hold about 42%. Specimen: blood. The receptors derive from a man aged 80 or over in good health. Each CDR3 is given with its conserved first and last residue. The order of the fields is J gene, V gene, clone size, D gene, CDR3 DNA, CDR3 protein. The D gene is left open where the match is weak. Size tells how often a clone was seen (once, few, many) or the class of an expanded clone, and some rows leave it out.

TRBJ2-5 | TRBV24-1 | . | . | TGTGCCACCAGTGATCCGGACAGTAGCTGGACCCAGTACTTC | CATSDPDSSWTQYF
TRBJ1-1 | TRBV2 | . | . | TGTGCCAGCAGACGCTTCGGGACAAATGAAGCTTTCTTT | CASRRFGTNEAFF
TRBJ2-3 | TRBV18 | . | TRBD2 | TGTGCCAGCTCACCAGAGGGGCGCGGGAGAGACGCGTATTTT | CASSPEGRGRDAYF
TRBJ2-6 | TRBV7-6 | . | . | TGTGCCAGCAGCTCTGTGAACTCTGGGGCCAACGTCCTGACTTTC | CASSSVNSGANVLTF
TRBJ2-7 | TRBV2 | few | TRBD2 | TGTGCCAGCACGGGGGGTTCCTACGAGCAGTACTTC | CASTGGSYEQYF
TRBJ2-2 | TRBV28 | . | TRBD1 | TGTGCCAGCAGCCCCCTTCGGGGACAGGGGGCCACCGGGGAGCTGTTTTTT | CASSPLRGQGATGELFF
TRBJ2-7 | TRBV20-1 | . | TRBD2 | TGCAGTGCTAGATCCGGGACTAGCGACTACGAGCAGTACTTC | CSARSGTSDYEQYF
TRBJ2-1 | TRBV29-1 | . | TRBD2 | TGCAGCGTCGATGGACTAGCCTGGGATGAGCAGTTCTTC | CSVDGLAWDEQFF
TRBJ2-7 | TRBV12-3/TRBV12-4 | few | TRBD2 | TGTGCCAGCAGGCTAGCGGGCCTCTACGAGCAGTACTTC | CASRLAGLYEQYF
TRBJ2-7 | TRBV4-1 | . | . | TGCGCCAGCAGCCAAGAACCCGGGACAAACCACGAGCAGTACTTC | CASSQEPGTNHEQYF
TRBJ2-5 | TRBV12-3/TRBV12-4 | many | . | TGTGCCAGCAGCCGCGCGGGAGAGACCCAGTACTTC | CASSRAGETQYF
TRBJ2-3 | TRBV7-3 | few | TRBD1 | TGTGCCAGCAGCCCCTGGGCAGGGGGTTCAGATACGCAGTATTTT | CASSPWAGGSDTQYF
TRBJ2-3 | TRBV25-1 | . | . | TGTGCCAGCGCGAACAGTTACGCAGATACGCAGTATTTT | CASANSYADTQYF
TRBJ2-3 | TRBV6-6 | . | TRBD2 | TGTGCCAGCAGTCCTGGGACTAGCGGGAGAGGTACGCAGTATTTT | CASSPGTSGRGTQYF
TRBJ2-1 | TRBV11-1 | . | . | TGTGCCAGCAGCCCCTACTCGGGAAATTACAATGAGCAGTTCTTC | CASSPYSGNYNEQFF
TRBJ1-2 | TRBV12-3/TRBV12-4 | . | . | TGTGCCAGCAGTCTCGGACAACCAGATGGCTACACCTTC | CASSLGQPDGYTF
TRBJ1-2 | TRBV5-6 | . | . | TGTGCCAGCAGCTTACCAAAGGTCCTCTATGGCTACACCTTC | CASSLPKVLYGYTF
TRBJ2-3 | TRBV7-2 | . | . | TGTGCCAGCAGCTTAGCGCCCCCCCCCACAGATACGCAGTATTTT | CASSLAPPPTDTQYF
TRBJ2-3 | TRBV6-6 | . | TRBD1 | TGTGCCAGCATCCAACAGGGGCGTCGCACAGATACGCAGTATTTT | CASIQQGRRTDTQYF
TRBJ2-7 | TRBV10-3 | few | . | TGTGCCATCAGTGAGTATTCGTATCCCTACGAGCAGTACTTC | CAISEYSYPYEQYF
TRBJ2-2 | TRBV2 | . | . | TGTGCCAGCAGTGAACAGGACACCAACACCGGGGAGCTGTTTTTT | CASSEQDTNTGELFF
TRBJ2-1 | TRBV3-1 | . | . | TGTGCCAGCAGCCGTGGCGGGGCCTACAATGAGCAGTTCTTC | CASSRGGAYNEQFF
TRBJ2-1 | TRBV2 | . | . | TGTGCCAGCCGACCACAGGGCAATGAGCAGTTCTTC | CASRPQGNEQFF
TRBJ2-7 | TRBV6-5 | once | . | TGTGCCAGCAGTTACTCGAGTAGGGCAGCCTACGAGCAGTACTTC | CASSYSSRAAYEQYF
TRBJ1-6 | TRBV6-4 | . | . | TGTGCCAGCAGTGAGGATCAGGGTGGAAATTCACCCCTCCACTTT | CASSEDQGGNSPLHF
TRBJ2-5 | TRBV20-1 | . | . | TGCAGTGCTCCAGAGACCCAGTACTTC | CSAPETQYF
TRBJ1-4 | TRBV6-6 | . | . | TGTGCCAGCAGTAACGACCTGGGACGGGAAAAACTGTTTTTT | CASSNDLGREKLFF
TRBJ2-5 | TRBV20-1 | few | . | TGCAGTGCCCCGGGGGCCTCTCAAGAGACCCAGTACTTC | CSAPGASQETQYF
TRBJ2-5 | TRBV10-3 | few | TRBD2 | TGTGCCATCAGTGAGGTAGCGGGAGCAGAGACCCAGTACTTC | CAISEVAGAETQYF
TRBJ2-4 | TRBV5-1 | few | . | TGCGCCAGCAGCTTAAGTGGACCAACCCGGGATTCCATGTACTTC | CASSLSGPTRDSMYF
TRBJ2-1 | TRBV6-1 | few | . | TGTGCCAGCAGGGAGGCGGGTACCTACAATGAGCAGTTCTTC | CASREAGTYNEQFF
TRBJ2-5 | TRBV27 | . | . | TGTGCCAGCAGAGCCGACAGGCGCCACATACAAGAGACCCAGTACTTC | CASRADRRHIQETQYF
TRBJ1-2 | TRBV10-3 | few | . | TGTGCCATCAGTGCGGACCCCGGGCCGAACTATGGCTACACCTTC | CAISADPGPNYGYTF
TRBJ2-1 | TRBV7-9 | . | TRBD2 | TGTGCCAGCAGCCCCTGGACTAGCCCGAGCTCCTACAATGAGCAGTTCTTC | CASSPWTSPSSYNEQFF